A selection of T cell receptor beta chains follows, all from one sample in a study of blood T cells in healthy people across ages. TCRdb analysed the 5' RACE reads with MiXCR anew, one entry per CDR3 protein. The sample holds 1.8 million or so distinct CDR3 sequences; roughly two fifths are singletons and the top ten take roughly 24%. The material sequenced was blood. The receptor source for this set is a human donor in good health. Each CDR3 is given with its conserved first and last residue. The D gene is left open where the match is weak. The listing skips clone size in some rows; elsewhere it reads once, few, many or a size class.

size	D	V	J	CDR3	DNA
-	-	TRBV20-1	TRBJ1-1	CSAGGMDRYTEAFF	TGCAGTGCTGGCGGGATGGACAGATACACTGAAGCTTTCTTT
-	TRBD1	TRBV12-3/TRBV12-4	TRBJ1-2	CASSSPDRGFNYGYTF	TGTGCCAGCAGTTCCCCTGACAGGGGGTTTAACTATGGCTACACCTTC
-	-	TRBV20-1	TRBJ2-1	CSARGRPGGRNEQFF	TGCAGTGCTAGGGGACGACCTGGGGGTCGTAATGAGCAGTTCTTC
-	TRBD1	TRBV2	TRBJ2-1	CASSDQGALNNEQFF	TGTGCCAGCAGTGATCAGGGGGCCTTAAACAATGAGCAGTTCTTC
few	-	TRBV25-1	TRBJ2-1	CASSRGGLGGNEQFF	TGTGCCAGCAGCCGAGGCGGACTAGGGGGCAATGAGCAGTTCTTC
-	-	TRBV6-6	TRBJ1-2	CASSYGGATNYGYTF	TGTGCCAGCAGTTACGGGGGCGCGACCAACTATGGCTACACCTTC
few	TRBD2	TRBV13	TRBJ2-1	CASSLLAAPLPFF	TGTGCCAGCAGCTTACTAGCGGCCCCCCTCCCGTTCTTC
once	-	TRBV20-1	TRBJ2-1	CSARDGISGFF	TGCAGTGCTAGAGATGGGATCAGCGGGTTCTTC
-	TRBD1	TRBV11-3	TRBJ1-4	CASSLGPGQHNEKLFF	TGTGCCAGCAGCTTGGGCCCGGGACAGCATAATGAAAAACTGTTTTTT
-	TRBD1	TRBV29-1	TRBJ1-5	CSVYTGGGQPQHF	TGCAGCGTTTATACAGGGGGCGGGCAGCCCCAGCATTTT
-	TRBD2	TRBV11-2	TRBJ2-2	CASSPPGLAGGNTGELFF	TGTGCCAGCAGCCCCCCGGGACTAGCGGGGGGGAACACCGGGGAGCTGTTTTTT
few	TRBD1	TRBV3-1	TRBJ2-7	CASSQPGQGPYEQYF	TGTGCCAGCAGCCAACCGGGACAGGGACCCTACGAGCAGTACTTC
-	-	TRBV20-1	TRBJ1-5	CSALRGEHNQPQHF	TGCAGTGCTCTCAGGGGAGAGCATAATCAGCCCCAGCATTTT
few	-	TRBV6-5	TRBJ2-7	CASSLRGTRVNEQYF	TGTGCCAGCAGCCTTCGGGGTACCCGGGTTAACGAGCAGTACTTC
many	-	TRBV21-1	TRBJ2-7	CASRGLYEQYF	TGTGCCAGCAGAGGGCTCTACGAGCAGTACTTC
-	-	TRBV20-1	TRBJ2-5	CSALGGQETQYF	TGCAGTGCCCTCGGGGGACAAGAGACCCAGTACTTC
-	-	TRBV21-1	TRBJ1-2	CASSNLQGVGYTF	TGTGCCAGCAGCAATTTACAGGGGGTCGGCTACACCTTT
-	-	TRBV27	TRBJ2-7	CASSSGPGEQYF	TGTGCCAGCAGCTCCGGGCCGGGCGAGCAGTACTTC
-	-	TRBV5-4	TRBJ1-2	CASSFEGSLYGYTF	TGTGCCAGCAGCTTCGAGGGGAGCCTCTATGGCTACACCTTC
few	TRBD2	TRBV11-1	TRBJ2-5	CASSLAGLPEQYF	TGTGCCAGCAGTTTAGCGGGGCTCCCTGAGCAGTACTTC
-	-	TRBV7-2	TRBJ2-1	CASSILYNEQFF	TGTGCCAGCAGCATTCTATACAATGAGCAGTTCTTC
-	-	TRBV20-1	TRBJ2-3	CSAGPTGTDTQYF	TGCAGTGCTGGACCGACAGGCACAGATACGCAGTATTTT
few	-	TRBV29-1	TRBJ2-1	CSVQLGGRGGETQFF	TGCAGCGTTCAACTAGGAGGCAGGGGGGGAGAGACCCAGTTCTTC
few	-	TRBV7-2	TRBJ1-4	CASSSILGATEKLFF	TGTGCCAGCAGCTCGATCCTCGGGGCAACCGAAAAACTGTTTTTT